A selection of T cell receptor beta chains follows, all from one sample in a study of T cells in tuberculosis. Only in-frame clones appear in the TCRdb table, and some are missing; sequencing was by immunoSEQ multiplex PCR. The table has tens of thousands of clones, around 92% seen once. Sequencing was performed on PBMCs, taken at tuberculosis diagnosis. These receptors all come from an adult with tuberculosis. Some clones in this sample may be carry-over from other donors' samples. The CDR3 runs from the conserved cysteine through the conserved F or W. The D gene is left open where the match is weak. The size of a clone is reported for some rows only, either as once, few or many, or as a class for expanded clones.

V	size	J	D	DNA	CDR3
TRBV6-1	once	TRBJ1-6	-	TGTGCCAGCAGTGCCCTGGGGGGGACGTATAATTCACCCCTCCACTTT	CASSALGGTYNSPLHF
TRBV11-2	once	TRBJ1-6	TRBD1	TGTGCCAGCAACGAAGCCCCAGGGGGCGCCGATTCACCCCTCCACTTT	CASNEAPGGADSPLHF
TRBV10-3	-	TRBJ2-1	-	TGTGCCATCATGGGGGGTTCCTACAATGAGCAGTTCTTC	CAIMGGSYNEQFF
TRBV5-1	-	TRBJ1-2	TRBD1	TGCGCCAGCAGAGAAACAGGGGGTGGTTCCGGCTATGGCTACACCTTC	CASRETGGGSGYGYTF
TRBV30	-	TRBJ1-2	-	TGTGCCTGGAGTGGTCCGACACCCTATGGCTACACCTTC	CAWSGPTPYGYTF
TRBV27	-	TRBJ2-1	-	TGTGCCAGCAGTTCCCTCTCTGGGGCTGGGAATGAGCAGTTCTTC	CASSSLSGAGNEQFF
TRBV5-4	-	TRBJ2-1	-	TGTGCCAGCTCAGCCCGGGACAACTACAATGAGCAGTTCTTC	CASSARDNYNEQFF
TRBV5-6	-	TRBJ2-2	TRBD1	TGTGCCAGCAGCTTGGAGAGGACAGGGCGCTTTGGGAACACCGGGGAGCTGTTTTTT	CASSLERTGRFGNTGELFF
TRBV4-2	few	TRBJ2-1	TRBD2	TGTGCCAGCAGCCAAGATGCGGGGGGTTACAATGAGCAGTTCTTC	CASSQDAGGYNEQFF
TRBV12-5	-	TRBJ2-6	-	TGTGCTAGTGGTGCAGGACAAAGTCGGGCCAACGTCCTGACTTTC	CASGAGQSRANVLTF
TRBV5-8	-	TRBJ2-1	TRBD2	TGTGCCAGCAGCTCCGGGACTAGCGGTTACAATGAGCAGTTCTTC	CASSSGTSGYNEQFF
TRBV11-2	once	TRBJ2-3	-	TGTGCCAGCAGCTTGCTCTGGGCAGACCTCTTGGGCACAGATACGCAGTATTTT	CASSLLWADLLGTDTQYF
TRBV7-8	few	TRBJ2-7	TRBD2	TGTGCCAGCAGCTTAGCGCTAGCGGCCGAGCAGTACTTC	CASSLALAAEQYF
TRBV29-1	-	TRBJ1-2	-	TGCAGCGTTGGTCGTGCAGGGAGGAAGAACTATGGCTACACCTTC	CSVGRAGRKNYGYTF
TRBV6-5	-	TRBJ2-7	TRBD1	TGTGCCAGCAGTTCTTCCGGGACAGGGATCTACGAGCAGTACTTC	CASSSSGTGIYEQYF
TRBV15	-	TRBJ1-2	TRBD1	TGTGCCACCAGCAGAGATCCGACAGGGAACTATGGCTACACCTTC	CATSRDPTGNYGYTF
TRBV29-1	-	TRBJ1-3	TRBD1	TGCAGCGTTGAAGATAGGGACAGGGTGGATGCGACTGGAAACACCATATATTTT	CSVEDRDRVDATGNTIYF
TRBV11-2	-	TRBJ2-3	TRBD2	TGTGCCAGCAGCCCCGGGACTAGCGGCCACCTCACAGATACGCAGTATTTT	CASSPGTSGHLTDTQYF
TRBV9	-	TRBJ2-7	-	TGTGCCAGCAGCGCCTACCGAGGTCATTCGGACGAGCAGTACTTC	CASSAYRGHSDEQYF
TRBV27	-	TRBJ1-6	TRBD1	TGTGCCAGCGGAAGAGGGGACAGGGGTCCACCCCTCCACTTT	CASGRGDRGPPLHF
TRBV10-3	-	TRBJ2-3	-	TGTGCCATCAGGCGGGGAAACACAGATACGCAGTATTTT	CAIRRGNTDTQYF
TRBV5-1	-	TRBJ2-5	-	TGCGCCAGCAGCTTGGCGATAGTGTCTGCAGGAGAGACCCAGTACTTC	CASSLAIVSAGETQYF
TRBV9	once	TRBJ1-4	TRBD1	TGTGCCAGCAGCGCCGGGACAGGGCGCGAAAAACTGTTTTTT	CASSAGTGREKLFF
TRBV18	-	TRBJ1-2	-	TGTGCCAGCTCACCACAGGGAGCTAACTATGGCTACACCTTC	CASSPQGANYGYTF
TRBV27	-	TRBJ1-1	-	TGTGCCAGCAGAATCCATTTTGGGCCCACTGAAGCTTTCTTT	CASRIHFGPTEAFF
TRBV10-3	once	TRBJ2-1	TRBD2	TGTGCCATCAGTGAGTCTTATAGCGGGGGCTCCTACAATGAGCAGTTCTTC	CAISESYSGGSYNEQFF
TRBV2	-	TRBJ1-4	TRBD1	TGTGCCAGCAACGATCCGGGACAGGGTTATGAAAAACTGTTTTTT	CASNDPGQGYEKLFF
TRBV7-2	-	TRBJ1-6	-	TGTGCCAGCAGCGTAGGAGGGCCTGATACAAATTCACCCCTCCACTTT	CASSVGGPDTNSPLHF
TRBV5-1	-	TRBJ1-4	TRBD1	TGCGCCAGCAGCGCACGACAGGGCTTTAATGAAAAACTGTTTTTT	CASSARQGFNEKLFF
TRBV30	-	TRBJ1-1	-	TGTGCCTGGAGTGGACAGGCCGGGATACGGAGTGCTTTCTTT	CAWSGQAGIRSAFF
TRBV6-1	-	TRBJ1-3	TRBD1	TGTGCCAGCGTCGTACAGGGGGCGAGTGGAAACACCATATATTTT	CASVVQGASGNTIYF
TRBV14	-	TRBJ1-2	TRBD1	TGTGCCAGCAGCCCGGACAGGGTCTATGGCTACACCTTC	CASSPDRVYGYTF
TRBV27	-	TRBJ1-1	-	TGTGCCAGCAGGAAGCTAGGGCGGGGCACTGAAGCTTTCTTT	CASRKLGRGTEAFF
TRBV7-8	-	TRBJ2-3	TRBD2	TGTGCCAGCAGCTCCGGACTAGCTGGAGATACGCAGTATTTT	CASSSGLAGDTQYF
TRBV13	-	TRBJ2-2	TRBD1	TGTGCCAGCAGGAGGACAGGGGGCCGGACCGGGGAGCTGTTTTTT	CASRRTGGRTGELFF
TRBV7-9	-	TRBJ2-3	-	TGTGCCAGCACCCGACTTTGGGGGCTAGATACGCAGTATTTT	CASTRLWGLDTQYF
TRBV5-4	-	TRBJ2-1	TRBD1	TGTGCCAGCAGCTTGGGACAGGGCCCCTCCAATGAGCAGTTCTTC	CASSLGQGPSNEQFF
TRBV6-5	-	TRBJ2-2	-	TGTGCCAGCGGGAGGGGGGGGAACACCGGGGAGCTGTTTTTT	CASGRGGNTGELFF
TRBV5-1	-	TRBJ2-7	TRBD1	TGCGCCAGCAGCTTGGAAACAGGGGGTTACGAGCAGTACTTC	CASSLETGGYEQYF
TRBV2	-	TRBJ2-2	TRBD1	TGTGCCAGCAGGGGACAGGACACCGGGGAGCTGTTTTTT	CASRGQDTGELFF
TRBV5-1	-	TRBJ1-4	TRBD1	TGCGCCAGCAGCTTGGTGGGACAGGGGGAACGGGAAAAACTGTTTTTT	CASSLVGQGEREKLFF
TRBV7-9	-	TRBJ1-5	-	TGTGCCAGCAGCTTAGCGGAGCAGCCCCAGCATTTT	CASSLAEQPQHF
TRBV7-6	-	TRBJ1-1	-	TGTGCCAGCAGCTTTCGGGGAGGGCGGATGAACACTGAAGCTTTCTTT	CASSFRGGRMNTEAFF
TRBV29-1	-	TRBJ1-2	TRBD1	TGCAGCGTTGGTAGGACAGGGCATGGCTACACCTTC	CSVGRTGHGYTF
TRBV5-1	-	TRBJ1-4	-	TGCGCCAGCAGCCCAGGGACAAGAGGGGAAAAACTGTTTTTT	CASSPGTRGEKLFF
TRBV18	-	TRBJ1-4	TRBD1	TGTGCCAGCTCACCGGACCCACAGGGGGAAAAACTGTTTTTT	CASSPDPQGEKLFF
TRBV5-1	-	TRBJ2-2	TRBD1	TGCGCCAGCAGCTTCTCCAACAGGGGTAGGAACACCGGGGAGCTGTTTTTT	CASSFSNRGRNTGELFF
TRBV7-2	-	TRBJ2-4	TRBD2	TGTGCCAGCAAGTCAGCGGGGGAAAACATTCAGTACTTC	CASKSAGENIQYF
TRBV6-7	-	TRBJ2-5	TRBD2	TGTGCCAGCAGTTACCCAGGGACTAGGGGCGAGACCCAGTACTTC	CASSYPGTRGETQYF
TRBV5-1	-	TRBJ2-3	-	TGCGCCAGCAGCTTGACAGGCTTTGTAGCAGATACGCAGTATTTT	CASSLTGFVADTQYF
TRBV7-7	-	TRBJ2-5	-	TGTGCCAGCAGCGTACGGGACACGCCTTTGGAGACCCAGTACTTC	CASSVRDTPLETQYF
TRBV2	-	TRBJ1-6	-	TGTGCCAGCAGTGAGACGGCAGGGTCTTTAACCCTCCACTTT	CASSETAGSLTLHF